These T cell receptor beta chains were read from a single sample in a study of T cells in Graves' hyperthyroidism and ophthalmopathy. Using its own MiXCR run on the multiplex PCR reads, TCRdb lists one record per CDR3 protein. The sample holds hundreds of thousands of distinct CDR3 sequences, 35% to 55% seen once. The sample consisted of peripheral blood or thyroid tissue (not recorded which). These receptors all come from a woman under 30 with Graves' hyperthyroidism. CDR3s include the opening cysteine and the closing phenylalanine or tryptophan. The order of the fields is V gene, J gene, clone size, D gene, CDR3 protein, CDR3 DNA. D genes are given only for firm matches. The size of a clone is reported for some rows only, either as once, few or many, or as a class for expanded clones.

v_call: TRBV2; j_call: TRBJ1-5; clone_size: many; d_call: NA; cdr3_aa: CASSGSGDQPQHF; cdr3_nt: TGTGCCAGCAGTGGGTCTGGTGATCAGCCCCAGCATTTT
v_call: TRBV7-9; j_call: TRBJ1-2; clone_size: few; d_call: NA; cdr3_aa: CASSLFQGMIEYGYTF; cdr3_nt: TGTGCCAGCAGCTTATTTCAGGGAATGATAGAGTATGGCTACACCTTC
v_call: TRBV7-6; j_call: TRBJ2-5; clone_size: NA; d_call: NA; cdr3_aa: CAISPPGAPETQYF; cdr3_nt: TGTGCCATCAGTCCCCCGGGGGCGCCGGAGACCCAGTACTTC
v_call: TRBV25-1; j_call: TRBJ2-7; clone_size: NA; d_call: TRBD2; cdr3_aa: CASSDGTSGTNEQYF; cdr3_nt: TGTGCCAGCAGTGATGGGACTAGCGGTACGAACGAGCAGTACTTC
v_call: TRBV2; j_call: TRBJ1-4; clone_size: NA; d_call: TRBD1; cdr3_aa: CASSYGTGESEKLFF; cdr3_nt: TGTGCCAGCAGTTACGGGACAGGGGAGAGTGAAAAACTGTTTTTT
v_call: TRBV7-9; j_call: TRBJ1-1; clone_size: many; d_call: TRBD1; cdr3_aa: CASSRTGDMVNTEAFF; cdr3_nt: TGTGCCAGCAGCCGGACAGGGGACATGGTGAACACTGAAGCTTTCTTT
v_call: TRBV9; j_call: TRBJ1-4; clone_size: NA; d_call: NA; cdr3_aa: CASSSSTAPNEKLFF; cdr3_nt: TGTGCCAGCAGCTCCTCGACAGCTCCTAATGAAAAACTGTTTTTT
v_call: TRBV29-1; j_call: TRBJ1-2; clone_size: NA; d_call: TRBD1; cdr3_aa: CSVEHEGTGGAYGYTF; cdr3_nt: TGCAGCGTTGAACACGAGGGGACAGGGGGGGCCTATGGCTACACCTTC
v_call: TRBV7-2; j_call: TRBJ1-5; clone_size: NA; d_call: NA; cdr3_aa: CASSLATWPQHF; cdr3_nt: TGTGCCAGCAGCTTAGCGACTTGGCCCCAGCATTTT
v_call: TRBV7-2; j_call: TRBJ1-2; clone_size: few; d_call: NA; cdr3_aa: CASSQPIGPLQGYTF; cdr3_nt: TGTGCCAGCAGCCAGCCTATCGGACCCCTGCAGGGCTACACCTTC
v_call: TRBV7-4; j_call: TRBJ2-5; clone_size: NA; d_call: TRBD1; cdr3_aa: CASSHDRAQPQYF; cdr3_nt: TGTGCCAGCAGCCATGACAGGGCTCAGCCCCAGTACTTC
v_call: TRBV10-3; j_call: TRBJ1-1; clone_size: once; d_call: TRBD1; cdr3_aa: CAISVPGQMNTEAFF; cdr3_nt: TGTGCCATCAGTGTTCCGGGACAGATGAACACTGAAGCTTTCTTT
v_call: TRBV25-1; j_call: TRBJ1-2; clone_size: few; d_call: NA; cdr3_aa: CASSNTPGRLDYTF; cdr3_nt: TGTGCCAGCAGTAACACTCCGGGGCGACTCGACTACACCTTC
v_call: TRBV25-1; j_call: TRBJ1-5; clone_size: NA; d_call: NA; cdr3_aa: CASSEQGPQHF; cdr3_nt: TGTGCCAGCAGTGAACAGGGGCCGCAGCATTTT
v_call: TRBV29-1; j_call: TRBJ1-5; clone_size: NA; d_call: NA; cdr3_aa: CSVGQTQGNQPQHF; cdr3_nt: TGCAGCGTTGGACAGACTCAGGGGAATCAGCCCCAGCATTTT